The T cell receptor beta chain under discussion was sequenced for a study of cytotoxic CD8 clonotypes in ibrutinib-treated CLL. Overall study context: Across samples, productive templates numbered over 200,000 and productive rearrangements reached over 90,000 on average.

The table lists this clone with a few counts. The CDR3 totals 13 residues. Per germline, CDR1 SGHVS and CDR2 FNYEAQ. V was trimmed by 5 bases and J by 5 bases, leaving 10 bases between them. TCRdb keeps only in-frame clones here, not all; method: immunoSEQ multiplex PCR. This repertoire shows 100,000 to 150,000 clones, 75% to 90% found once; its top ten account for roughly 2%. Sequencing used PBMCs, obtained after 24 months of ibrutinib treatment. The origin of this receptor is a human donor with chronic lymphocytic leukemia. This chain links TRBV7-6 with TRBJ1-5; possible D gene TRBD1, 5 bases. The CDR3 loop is CASSPTGDQPQHF. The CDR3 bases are TGTGCCAGCAGCCCAACGGGGGATCAGCCCCAGCATTTT.